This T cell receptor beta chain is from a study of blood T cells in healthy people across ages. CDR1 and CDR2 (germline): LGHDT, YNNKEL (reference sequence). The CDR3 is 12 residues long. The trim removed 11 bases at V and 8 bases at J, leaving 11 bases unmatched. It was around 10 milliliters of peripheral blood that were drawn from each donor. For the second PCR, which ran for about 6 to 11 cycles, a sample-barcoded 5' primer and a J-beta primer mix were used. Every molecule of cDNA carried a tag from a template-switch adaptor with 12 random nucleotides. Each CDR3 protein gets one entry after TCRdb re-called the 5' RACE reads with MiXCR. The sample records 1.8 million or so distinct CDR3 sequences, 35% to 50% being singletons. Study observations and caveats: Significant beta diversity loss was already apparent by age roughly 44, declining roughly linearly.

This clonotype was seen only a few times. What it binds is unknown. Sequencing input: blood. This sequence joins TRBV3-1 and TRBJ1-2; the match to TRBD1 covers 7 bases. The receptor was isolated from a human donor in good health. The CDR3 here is CAAGGTGEGYTF. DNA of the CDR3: TGTGCCGCAGGGGGAACGGGAGAAGGCTACACCTTC.